Reported below is one TCR beta chain. This clonotype was seen ten or more times. The target of this receptor is not known. No clone much larger than this one lies a single base away; base qualities are absent. The data were produced on an Illumina NovaSeq 6000. TCR cDNA was made using 5'RACE template switching, a step that added a universal primer site and unique molecular identifiers. Priming of cDNA synthesis was performed from both the TCR alpha and TCR beta constant segments. Library amplification involved two PCR steps, and the second step added sample barcodes and sequencing adapters. Sequencing of libraries was performed on Illumina HiSeq 2500 (2x100 bp) or NovaSeq (2x150 bp). As for the original processing: MIGEC was used to demultiplex reads and collapse the reads into UMI consensus sequences, and MiXCR was used for V(D)J alignment. Vaccine-responding clonotypes were defined with edgeR using replicate PBMC samples, requiring FDR below 0.01 and a log2 fold change above 5 up to day 15. CD4 or CD8 identity was assigned to each bulk clonotype according to whether the clonotype was present at higher abundance in the sequenced CD4 repertoire or the sequenced CD8 repertoire. TCRdb applied fastp at Q25 and MiXCR to the public reads, then kept only in-frame beta chains. CDR3 protein duplicates are merged, each entry listing the most common genes and DNA. These V and J calls are TCRdb output, not the study's own analysis. The sample table shows 200,000 to 300,000 distinct CDR3 sequences, and approximately 3.5% are seen once. Of the sample, around 19% falls within the top ten clones.

The treatment or condition label, as the study defines it: live attenuated yellow fever vaccine strain. Two biological replicates of bulk PBMCs were collected at each blood-draw timepoint. A standard Ficoll-Paque protocol was used to isolate PBMCs from peripheral blood. TriZol was used to extract RNA from bulk PBMCs, from CD4 and CD8 fractions, and from dextramer-positive and dextramer-negative fractions. Trimming accounts for 6 bases at V and 2 bases at J, while the number of junction bases matched to no gene is 6. The germline V gene supplies CDR1 WSHSY and CDR2 SAAADI. Inclusive of the bounding cysteine and phenylalanine, the CDR3 is 14 residues long. Only the CDR3 portion is preserved as DNA: 42 bases, with reading frame beginning at the first base. The record originates from a study of T cells after yellow fever vaccination (dated by TCRdb to between 2018 and 2020). About the investigation overall: The SMART-Seq v4 Ultra Low Input RNA kit was used to prepare libraries from fractions with low cell numbers. To track T-cell clones before and after primary and booster YFV17D yellow fever vaccination, bulk TCR alpha and beta repertoires were sequenced longitudinally. Two healthy male donors, one aged 18 to 30 and one aged 30 to 40 years, were included in the cohort. Blood was collected at multiple timepoints before and after primary and secondary immunization, and bulk PBMC replicates and cell subsets were isolated. What the work shows at the level of the full study, not this receptor alone: A small fraction of clonotypes appeared in both the CD4 and CD8 compartments, likely as a result of convergent recombination. Most clones expanded after primary vaccination were re-detected after the booster (almost 98% of CD4 and around 88% of CD8), suggesting broad memory maintenance. Because the study included only a couple of donors, the extent to which the findings can be generalized is limited. Computational filtering was needed because FACS-sorted repertoires could contain abundant contaminating clonotypes from the bulk population. Compared with the primary T-cell response, the secondary T-cell response was weaker but faster, peaking on day 5 rather than day 15.

This material consisted of PBMCs, taken 15 days after the yellow fever booster vaccination. Recombination linked TRBV10-2 to TRBJ2-7, with 8 bases in between that match TRBD1. This TCR came from a man aged 18 to 29 who received the YFV17D yellow fever vaccine. The DNA sequence reads TGCGCCAGCAGCGGGACAGGACTCCCCTACGAGCAGTACTTC. Its protein is CASSGTGLPYEQYF.